This record concerns one T cell receptor (beta chain) sequence. Newly diagnosed patients aged 18 to 65 had hyperthyroidism of under 2 months' duration. The data derive from a study of T cells in Graves' hyperthyroidism and ophthalmopathy. TCR beta CDR3 sequences were amplified from RNA transcripts. HTBI primers drove first-round RT-PCR of the TCR CDR3. TCRdb re-called the multiplex PCR reads through MiXCR, storing one row per CDR3 protein. The sample lists roughly 420,000 distinct CDR3 sequences; approximately 14% were seen once. Trimming took 2 bases from V and 10 from J, leaving 12 bases between them. Germline CDR1 is SEHNR and CDR2 is FQNEAQ (reference sequence). The CDR3 sequence is 14 residues long.

The chain carries TRBV7-9 and TRBJ1-6, with TRBD1 as a possible D gene (6 bases). The sequence was collected from a woman aged 18-29 years with Graves' hyperthyroidism. The sample comprised blood. The CDR3 here is CASSLQGHESPLHF. CDR3 coding DNA: TGTGCCAGCAGCTTACAGGGACATGAATCACCCCTCCACTTT.